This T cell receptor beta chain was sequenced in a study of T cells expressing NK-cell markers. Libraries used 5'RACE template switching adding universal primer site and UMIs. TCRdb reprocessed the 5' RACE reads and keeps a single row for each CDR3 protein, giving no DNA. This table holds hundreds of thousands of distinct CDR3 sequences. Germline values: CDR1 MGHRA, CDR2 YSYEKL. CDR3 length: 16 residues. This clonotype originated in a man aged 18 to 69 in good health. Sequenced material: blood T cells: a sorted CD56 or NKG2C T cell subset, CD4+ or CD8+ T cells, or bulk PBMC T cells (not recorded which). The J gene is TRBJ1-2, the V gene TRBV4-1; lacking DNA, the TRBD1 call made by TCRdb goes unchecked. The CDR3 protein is CASSQGSPLGGYGYTF.